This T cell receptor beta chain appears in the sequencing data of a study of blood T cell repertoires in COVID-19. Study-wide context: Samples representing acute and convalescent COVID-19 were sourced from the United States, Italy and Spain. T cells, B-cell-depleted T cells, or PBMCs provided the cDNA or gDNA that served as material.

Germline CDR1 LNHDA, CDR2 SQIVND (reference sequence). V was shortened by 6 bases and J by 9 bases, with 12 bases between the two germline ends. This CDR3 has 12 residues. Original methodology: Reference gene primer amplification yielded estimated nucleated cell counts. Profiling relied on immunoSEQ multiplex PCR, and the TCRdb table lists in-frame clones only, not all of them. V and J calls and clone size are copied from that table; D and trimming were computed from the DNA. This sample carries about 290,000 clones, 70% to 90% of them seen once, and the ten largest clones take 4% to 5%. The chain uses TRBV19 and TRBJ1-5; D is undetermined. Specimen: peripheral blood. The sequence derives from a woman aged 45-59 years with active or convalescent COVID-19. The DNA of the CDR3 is TGTGCCAGTAGCCGGAGCGGCGGGCCCCAGCATTTT. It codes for CASSRSGGPQHF.